The subject of this entry is one T cell receptor beta chain. Its target is not known. CDR3 length: 15 amino acids. Germline lookup yields CDR1 SGHNT and CDR2 YYREEE (reference sequence). Trimming cost V 3 bases and J 4 bases, with 15 bases left between them. This sample was included in a study of cytomegalovirus exposure and HLA in healthy donors. Study background: Earlier findings included roughly 120 million unique TCR beta sequences obtained from about 179 million T cells. Study-level results: In an earlier analysis, productive rearrangement rates for most beta V segments clustered near 87% or 30%. Later analysis showed most CMV-associated TCR beta chains appearing HLA-restricted.

PCR used 60 Vbeta primers and 13 Jbeta primers. Methods used by the authors: Later, 65 million to 85 million unique TCR beta chains were counted in an analysis, and some 10 million of them were shared. Profiled with immunoSEQ multiplex PCR; TCRdb holds only in-frame clones, not every one. The D gene and trimming were derived from the DNA, and the V and J assignments and clone size from that table. Seen here are about 130,000 clones, 78% observed once, and the top ten hold 11%. Input material: PBMCs. The chain links TRBV5-4 to TRBJ2-3; D is undetermined. The receptor comes from a man younger than 45 in good health and CMV-seropositive. The CDR3 nucleotides are TGTGCCAGCAGCTCCTCGCCTGCCCTACCAGATACGCAGTATTTT. Amino acids: CASSSSPALPDTQYF.